This TCR beta chain is from a study of T cells expressing NK-cell markers. At the level of the study: It was sorted CD3+CD56-NKG2C+, CD3+CD56+NKG2C- and CD3+CD56+NKG2C+ T cells that provided the TCR beta repertoires.

The CDR3 is 13 residues long. The germline V gene has CDR1 DFQATT and CDR2 SNEGSKA (reference sequence). Reprocessing the 5' RACE reads, TCRdb reports a single entry for every CDR3 protein and omits DNA. This repertoire comprises over 200,000 distinct CDR3 sequences; its ten largest clones make up about 0.4%. This chain links TRBV20-1 with TRBJ1-1. Sequencing input: blood T cells: a sorted CD56 or NKG2C T cell subset, CD4+ or CD8+ T cells, or bulk PBMC T cells (not recorded which). This clonotype was obtained from a man younger than 35 in good health. The CDR3 here is CSAGRPAGTEAFF.